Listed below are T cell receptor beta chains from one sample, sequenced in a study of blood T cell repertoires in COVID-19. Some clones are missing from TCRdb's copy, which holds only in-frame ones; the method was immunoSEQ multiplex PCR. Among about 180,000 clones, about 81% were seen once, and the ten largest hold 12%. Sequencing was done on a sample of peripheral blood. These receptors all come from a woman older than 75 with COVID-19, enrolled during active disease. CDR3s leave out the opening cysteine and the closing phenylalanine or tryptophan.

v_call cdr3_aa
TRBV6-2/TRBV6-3 ASSYGGFSGNTIY
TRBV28 ASSSWRETNTGELF
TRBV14 ASSRGLAGVYEQY
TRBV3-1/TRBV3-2 ASSRQAGLLT
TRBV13 ASSSVNYGYT
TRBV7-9 ASSSPGGQDYNEQF
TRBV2 ASLRDRGVEQY
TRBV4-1 ASSQDLQGRKEKLF
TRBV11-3 ASSFGGGGWGETQY
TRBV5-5 ASSLFRGRTSNSPLH
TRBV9 ASSPAGISYNEQF
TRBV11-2 ASSSPGEGSYEQY
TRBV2 ASSPDRGPLEQY
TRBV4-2 ASSQSVGQSLSNQPQH
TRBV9 ASSFPSGEQF
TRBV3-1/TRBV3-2 ASSQVLSGANVLT
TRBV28 ATSRLAVYEQY
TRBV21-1 ASSRPPPETSGGYEQY
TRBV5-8 ASSLEQEGTQY
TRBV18 ASSQLAGDHNEQF
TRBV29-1 SVRREGENYGYT
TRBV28 ASSPSTEYSNQPQH
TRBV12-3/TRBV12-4 ASRYRGNYGYT
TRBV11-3 ASSLGVAGGEPNTGELF
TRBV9 ASSPGGLPGNEQF
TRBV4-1 ASSQGSFVNEQF
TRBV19 ASSRLAGGPVFNEQF
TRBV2 ASRAGTFAYEQY
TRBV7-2 ASSSRQGRTQY
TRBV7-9 ASSLIYYEQY
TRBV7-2 ASSAGQTYEQY
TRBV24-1 ATSTTSGRYTDTQY
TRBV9 ASSPGLVSTDTQY
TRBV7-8 ASSSQGLAGFEQY
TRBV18 ASSPPSLSDTQY
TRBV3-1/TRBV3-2 ASSQDYGFSSYEQY
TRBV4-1 ASSQDLRETYNEQF
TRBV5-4 ASSSGSGGTIY
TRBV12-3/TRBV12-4 ASSLGRGREQY
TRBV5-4 ASSLAGMNQETQY
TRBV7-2 ASSLGVAGGYEQY
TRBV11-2 ASSLEVSYRLADNNEQF
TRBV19 ASSIEPMGTRRVTGELF
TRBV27 ASSSRWGPYEQY
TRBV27 ASSAIAGLAKNIQY
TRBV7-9 ASSFARTGHYEQY
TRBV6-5 ASQGFVNQPQH
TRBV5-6 ASSAVVRREGWYEQY
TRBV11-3 ASSLRVETQY
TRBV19 ASSIVGPTGQY
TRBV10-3 AISEKSTSSYGYT
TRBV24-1 ATSPGLAGGALWKETQY
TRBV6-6 ASSPTYDITDTQY
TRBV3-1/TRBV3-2 ASSPFLGGGGYT
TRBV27 ASRTDRGPNQPQH
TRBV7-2 ASSLDPSIAGANVLT
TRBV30 AWSVATDTGELF
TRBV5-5 ASSPGTGRTEAF
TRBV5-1 ASSWTPQGGTNEKLF
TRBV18 ASSPPVGSFVEQY